This record looks at one T cell receptor (beta chain) sequence and its context. What it binds is not known. The sample is drawn from a study of CD8 T cells in ankylosing spondylitis. Study-wide results and limits: Relatively rare in peripheral blood, disease-linked clones were also CD8+.

Each CDR3 protein is one row after TCRdb ran MiXCR on the 5' RACE reads. The sample carries roughly 130,000 distinct CDR3 sequences, 6.5% to 9% recorded once. Trimming removed 4 bases at V and 1 base at J, with 11 bases between. The CDR3 is 14 residues long. Germline values: CDR1 SGHRS, CDR2 YFSETQ. This TCR was recovered from a male donor with ankylosing spondylitis or in good health (not recorded which). This rearrangement joins TRBV5-1 to TRBJ1-1, with D perhaps TRBD1 (6 bases). Sequenced: blood, either unsorted or a sorted T cell fraction (not recorded which). CDR3 protein: CASSPDRPNTEAFF. CDR3 DNA: TGCGCCAGCAGCCCCGACAGGCCGAACACTGAAGCTTTCTTT. Combining the CDR3 with reference TRBV5-1 and TRBJ1-1 gives the whole variable domain KAGVTQTPRYLIKTRGQQVTLSCSPISGHRSVSWYQQTPGQGLQFLFEYFSETQRNKGNFPGRFSGRQFSNSRSEMNVSTLELGDSALYLCASSPDRPNTEAFFGQGTRLTVV.